This is a list of T cell receptor beta chains from one sample in a study of blood T cells in healthy people across ages. TCRdb reanalysed the 5' RACE reads using MiXCR and keeps one entry per CDR3 protein. The sample carries 700,000 to 1,000,000 distinct CDR3 sequences, around 43% recorded once. The sequencing sample was made of blood. These receptors were taken from a man aged 60 to 69 in good health. CDR3s include the opening cysteine and the closing phenylalanine or tryptophan. The D gene is left open where the match is weak. Clone size appears in some rows only: once, few, many, or a class for an expanded clone.

j_gene	v_gene	len	d_gene	abundance	CDR3aa	CDR3nt
TRBJ2-3	TRBV14	16	-	-	CASSQDRRAGGDTQYF	TGTGCCAGCAGCCAAGATCGGAGGGCAGGAGGAGATACGCAGTATTTT
TRBJ2-5	TRBV20-1	10	-	few	CSALQAKQYF	TGCAGTGCTCTCCAGGCTAAGCAGTACTTC
TRBJ2-2	TRBV10-2	15	-	-	CASSEVARYSGELFF	TGCGCCAGCAGTGAGGTGGCCAGATACTCCGGGGAGCTGTTTTTT
TRBJ2-1	TRBV7-9	18	-	-	CASSFSPIRGGPYNEQFF	TGTGCCAGCAGCTTTAGCCCGATTAGGGGGGGCCCCTACAATGAGCAGTTCTTC
TRBJ1-5	TRBV7-2	14	-	few	CASSPWESNQPQHF	TGTGCCAGCAGCCCTTGGGAGAGCAATCAGCCCCAGCATTTT
TRBJ2-7	TRBV6-4	14	TRBD1	-	CASSVDRGNVEQYF	TGTGCCAGCAGTGTCGACAGGGGGAACGTCGAGCAGTACTTC
TRBJ1-5	TRBV6-6	15	-	-	CASNLAVSSNQPQHF	TGTGCCAGCAATTTGGCGGTTAGTAGCAATCAGCCCCAGCATTTT
TRBJ2-7	TRBV12-3/TRBV12-4	16	TRBD2	-	CASSSRTSGSSYEQYF	TGTGCCAGCAGTTCCCGGACTAGCGGTAGCTCCTACGAGCAGTACTTC
TRBJ2-3	TRBV21-1	16	-	-	CASSKGGQASTDTQYF	TGTGCCAGCAGCAAAGGCGGACAGGCTAGCACAGATACGCAGTATTTT
TRBJ1-5	TRBV4-3	15	-	-	CASSHQWDSNQPQHF	TGCGCCAGCAGCCACCAATGGGACAGCAATCAGCCCCAGCATTTT
TRBJ2-7	TRBV2	13	-	-	CASRAYRERGQYF	TGTGCCAGCAGGGCTTACAGGGAAAGGGGGCAGTACTTC
TRBJ2-3	TRBV20-1	16	-	-	CSAINGGGGGTDTQYF	TGCAGTGCTATCAACGGGGGTGGGGGCGGCACAGATACGCAGTATTTT
TRBJ1-2	TRBV20-1	10	-	-	CSAWDGGYTF	TGCAGTGCTTGGGACGGAGGCTACACCTTC
TRBJ1-1	TRBV6-1	14	-	once	CASSFLVKNTEAFF	TGTGCCAGCAGTTTCCTGGTGAAGAACACTGAAGCTTTCTTT
TRBJ1-2	TRBV20-1	11	-	-	CLGAGLYGYTF	TGCCTGGGGGCTGGGTTATATGGCTACACCTTC
TRBJ2-7	TRBV6-5	13	-	medium-sized	CASSIGPWGEQYF	TGTGCCAGCAGTATAGGGCCCTGGGGGGAGCAGTACTTC
TRBJ1-1	TRBV6-6	15	-	few	CASRPGLKENTEAFF	TGTGCCAGCAGGCCGGGCTTGAAGGAGAACACTGAAGCTTTCTTT
TRBJ1-4	TRBV28	15	-	-	CASSPRGVLDEKLFF	TGTGCCAGCAGCCCGAGAGGGGTTTTGGATGAAAAACTGTTTTTT
TRBJ2-1	TRBV7-3	14	TRBD2	few	CASSIQLANHEQFF	TGTGCCAGCAGCATCCAACTAGCGAACCATGAGCAGTTCTTC
TRBJ2-3	TRBV7-8	15	TRBD2	-	CASSIGLAGADTQYF	TGTGCCAGCAGCATAGGTCTAGCGGGGGCGGATACGCAGTATTTT
TRBJ1-6	TRBV4-3	13	-	-	CASSQDAGGPLHF	TGCGCCAGCAGCCAAGATGCGGGGGGACCCCTCCACTTT
TRBJ1-2	TRBV24-1	12	-	-	CATSDQNYGYTF	TGTGCCACCAGCGACCAGAACTATGGCTACACCTTC
TRBJ2-7	TRBV6-1	13	-	few	CASTRHRSYEQYF	TGTGCCAGCACGAGGCATAGATCCTACGAGCAGTACTTC
TRBJ2-7	TRBV20-1	15	TRBD1	-	CSALDLDRGSYEQYF	TGCAGTGCCCTCGACTTAGACAGGGGTTCCTACGAGCAGTACTTC
TRBJ2-2	TRBV24-1	13	-	few	CATTASNTGELFF	TGTGCCACCACGGCGTCTAACACCGGGGAGCTGTTTTTT
TRBJ2-7	TRBV5-5	17	-	-	CASSLDLGGYFSYEQYF	TGTGCCAGCAGCTTGGACCTTGGGGGATATTTCTCCTACGAGCAGTACTTC
TRBJ1-6	TRBV11-3	17	-	-	CASSLDATGSPNAPLHF	TGTGCCAGCAGCTTAGACGCGACAGGATCCCCTAACGCACCCCTCCACTTT
TRBJ2-7	TRBV27	16	TRBD1	-	CASSFLHGTGYYEQYF	TGTGCCAGCAGTTTCCTACACGGGACAGGGTATTACGAGCAGTACTTC
TRBJ2-7	TRBV6-2/TRBV6-3	12	-	-	CASGDNSYEQYF	TGTGCCAGCGGTGACAACTCCTACGAGCAGTACTTC
TRBJ1-2	TRBV20-1	12	-	-	CSARDLAYGYTF	TGCAGTGCTAGAGATTTGGCCTATGGCTACACCTTC
TRBJ2-4	TRBV9	15	TRBD2	-	CASSPGGGNENIQYF	TGTGCCAGCAGCCCCGGGGGAGGGAACGAAAACATTCAGTACTTC
TRBJ2-1	TRBV4-3	15	-	few	CASSQDRAWTQGQFF	TGCGCCAGCAGCCAAGACAGGGCTTGGACCCAGGGGCAGTTCTTC
TRBJ1-6	TRBV6-5	16	-	-	CASSYSKGVRNSPLHF	TGTGCCAGCAGTTACTCGAAGGGAGTACGGAATTCACCCCTCCACTTT
TRBJ2-1	TRBV4-1	16	TRBD2	-	CASSQAKAGVNNEQFF	TGCGCCAGCAGCCAAGCAAAGGCGGGGGTAAACAATGAGCAGTTCTTC
TRBJ2-1	TRBV5-5	15	-	-	CASSLVDTSYNEQFF	TGTGCCAGCAGCTTGGTAGATACCTCCTACAATGAGCAGTTCTTC
TRBJ2-7	TRBV20-1	16	TRBD2	-	CSAGSGTSGEEYEQYF	TGCAGTGCTGGTTCGGGGACTAGCGGGGAGGAATACGAGCAGTACTTC
TRBJ2-7	TRBV7-2	17	TRBD2	-	CASSPSPGLAGPYEQYF	TGTGCCAGCAGCCCGTCCCCGGGACTAGCGGGCCCCTACGAGCAGTACTTC
TRBJ2-4	TRBV6-1	17	TRBD1	-	CASNLRDRKTAKNIQYF	TGTGCCAGCAACCTCCGGGACAGGAAGACGGCCAAAAACATTCAGTACTTC
TRBJ2-7	TRBV7-9	13	-	-	CASSPRSSNEQYF	TGTGCCAGCAGCCCGAGAAGCTCCAATGAGCAGTACTTC
TRBJ2-4	TRBV3-1	14	TRBD2	-	CASSQAERGNIQYF	TGTGCCAGCAGCCAAGCGGAGCGGGGAAACATTCAGTACTTC
TRBJ2-5	TRBV7-2	17	TRBD2	-	CASSFPPLAGVQETQYF	TGTGCCAGCAGCTTCCCCCCGCTAGCGGGGGTCCAAGAGACCCAGTACTTC
TRBJ2-3	TRBV4-1	16	-	-	CASSQRTESSTDTQYF	TGCGCCAGCAGCCAAAGGACAGAGTCTAGCACAGATACGCAGTATTTT
TRBJ1-5	TRBV2	16	-	-	CASTERQEGLHQPQHF	TGTGCCAGCACCGAAAGGCAGGAGGGACTTCATCAGCCCCAGCATTTT
TRBJ2-7	TRBV5-5	15	TRBD2	-	CASSRRGGNYNEQYF	TGTGCCAGCAGCCGCCGGGGGGGCAACTACAATGAGCAGTACTTC
TRBJ2-7	TRBV12-3/TRBV12-4	13	TRBD1	-	CASSFETGSEQYF	TGTGCCAGCAGTTTTGAGACAGGGTCCGAGCAGTACTTC
TRBJ2-6	TRBV4-1	17	-	few	CASSQEPGRSGANVLTF	TGCGCCAGCAGCCAAGAACCCGGACGCTCTGGGGCCAACGTCCTGACTTTC
TRBJ2-7	TRBV6-6	15	-	few	CASSAEGARGNEQYF	TGTGCCAGCAGCGCTGAAGGGGCCCGCGGCAACGAGCAGTACTTC
TRBJ2-4	TRBV7-8	16	TRBD2	many	CASSLGTSGGVNIQYF	TGTGCCAGCAGCTTGGGGACTAGCGGGGGAGTAAACATTCAGTACTTC
TRBJ2-3	TRBV5-1	15	-	-	CASSKTGTSTDTQYF	TGCGCCAGCAGCAAAACCGGGACTAGCACAGATACGCAGTATTTT
TRBJ1-2	TRBV13	15	-	-	CASSLGQARGYGYTF	TGTGCCAGCAGCTTAGGACAGGCACGGGGATATGGCTACACCTTC
TRBJ1-6	TRBV4-3	14	-	-	CASSSGQLNSPLHF	TGCGCCAGCAGCTCCGGACAGCTTAATTCACCCCTCCACTTT
TRBJ1-1	TRBV7-9	12	-	many	CASSLVGGEAFF	TGTGCCAGCAGCTTAGTCGGAGGGGAAGCTTTCTTT
TRBJ2-1	TRBV15	15	-	-	CATSKVTGMDNEQFF	TGTGCCACCAGCAAAGTCACAGGGATGGACAATGAGCAGTTCTTC